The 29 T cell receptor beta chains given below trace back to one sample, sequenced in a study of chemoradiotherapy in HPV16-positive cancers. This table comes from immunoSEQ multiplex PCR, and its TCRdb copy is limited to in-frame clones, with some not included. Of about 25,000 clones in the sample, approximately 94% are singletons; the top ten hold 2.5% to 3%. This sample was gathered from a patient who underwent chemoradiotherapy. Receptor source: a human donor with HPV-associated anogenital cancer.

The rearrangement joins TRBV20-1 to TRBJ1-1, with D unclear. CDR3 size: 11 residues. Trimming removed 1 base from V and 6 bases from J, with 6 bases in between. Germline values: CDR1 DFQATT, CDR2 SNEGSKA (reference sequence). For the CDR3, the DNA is TGCAGTGCTAGAGCAGGAGCTGAAGCTTTCTTT. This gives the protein CSARAGAEAFF.

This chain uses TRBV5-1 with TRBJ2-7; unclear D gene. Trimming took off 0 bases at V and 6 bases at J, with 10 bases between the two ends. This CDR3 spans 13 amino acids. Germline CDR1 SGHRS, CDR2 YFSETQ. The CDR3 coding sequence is TGCGCCAGCAGCTTGGAGGTCTCGTCCGAGCAGTACTTC. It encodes CASSLEVSSEQYF.

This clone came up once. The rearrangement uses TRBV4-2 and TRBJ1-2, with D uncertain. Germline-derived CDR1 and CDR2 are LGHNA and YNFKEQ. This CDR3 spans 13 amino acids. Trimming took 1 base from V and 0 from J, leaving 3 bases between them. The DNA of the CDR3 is TGTGCCAGCAGCCAAGGGACTAACTATGGCTACACCTTC. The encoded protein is CASSQGTNYGYTF.

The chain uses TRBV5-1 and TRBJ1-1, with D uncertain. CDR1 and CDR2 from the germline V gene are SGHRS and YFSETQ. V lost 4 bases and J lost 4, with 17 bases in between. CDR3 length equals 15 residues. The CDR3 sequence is CASSNDRSFTTEAFF. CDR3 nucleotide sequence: TGCGCCAGCAGCAACGACCGTTCTTTTACCACTGAAGCTTTCTTT. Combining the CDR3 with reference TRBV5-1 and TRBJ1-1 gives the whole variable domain KAGVTQTPRYLIKTRGQQVTLSCSPISGHRSVSWYQQTPGQGLQFLFEYFSETQRNKGNFPGRFSGRQFSNSRSEMNVSTLELGDSALYLCASSNDRSFTTEAFFGQGTRLTVV.

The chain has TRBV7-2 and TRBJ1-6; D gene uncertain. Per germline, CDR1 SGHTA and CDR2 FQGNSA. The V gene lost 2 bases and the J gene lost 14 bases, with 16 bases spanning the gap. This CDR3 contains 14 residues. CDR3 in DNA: TGTGCCAGCAGCTTAAACCGTGAATCCGTAACCCTCCACTTT. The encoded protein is CASSLNRESVTLHF.

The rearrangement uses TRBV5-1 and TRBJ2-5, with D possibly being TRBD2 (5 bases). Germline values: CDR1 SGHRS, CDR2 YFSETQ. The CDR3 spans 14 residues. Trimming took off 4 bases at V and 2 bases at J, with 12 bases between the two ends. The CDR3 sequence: CASSTRAEQETQYF. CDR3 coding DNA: TGCGCCAGCAGCACTCGAGCGGAACAAGAGACCCAGTACTTC.

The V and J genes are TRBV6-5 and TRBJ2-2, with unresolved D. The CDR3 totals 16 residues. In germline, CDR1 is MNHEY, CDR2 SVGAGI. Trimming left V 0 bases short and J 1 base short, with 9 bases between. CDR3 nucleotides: TGTGCCAGCAGTTACTCGACGCAAAGGAACACCGGGGAGCTGTTTTTT. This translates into CASSYSTQRNTGELFF.

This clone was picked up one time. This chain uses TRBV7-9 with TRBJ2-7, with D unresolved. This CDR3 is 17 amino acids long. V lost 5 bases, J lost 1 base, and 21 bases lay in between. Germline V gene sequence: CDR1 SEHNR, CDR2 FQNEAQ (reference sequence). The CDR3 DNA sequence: TGTGCCAGCAGCCATACCAATAGGGTGCTGAGATCCTACGAGCAGTACTTC. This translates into CASSHTNRVLRSYEQYF. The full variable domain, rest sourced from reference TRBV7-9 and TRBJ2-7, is DTGVSQNPRHKITKRGQNVTFRCDPISEHNRLYWYRQTLGQGPEFLTYFQNEAQLEKSRLLSDRFSAERPKGSFSTLEIQRTEQGDSAMYLCASSHTNRVLRSYEQYFGPGTRLTVT.

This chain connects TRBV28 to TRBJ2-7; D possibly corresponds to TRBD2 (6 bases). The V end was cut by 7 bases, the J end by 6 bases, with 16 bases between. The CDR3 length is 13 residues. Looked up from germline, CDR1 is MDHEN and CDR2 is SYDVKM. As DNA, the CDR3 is TGTGCCAGCACTCTTGGGGGGAGAGGCGAGCAGTACTTC. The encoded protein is CASTLGGRGEQYF. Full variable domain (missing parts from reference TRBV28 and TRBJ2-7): DVKVTQSSRYLVKRTGEKVFLECVQDMDHENMFWYRQDPGLGLRLIYFSYDVKMKEKGDIPEGYSVSREKKERFSLILESASTNQTSMYLCASTLGGRGEQYFGPGTRLTVT.

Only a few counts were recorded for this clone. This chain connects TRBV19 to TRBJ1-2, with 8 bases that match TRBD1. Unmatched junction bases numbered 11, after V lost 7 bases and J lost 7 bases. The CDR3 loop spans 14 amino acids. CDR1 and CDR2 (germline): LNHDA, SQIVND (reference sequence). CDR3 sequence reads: CASNPGQEIGGYTF. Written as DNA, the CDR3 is TGTGCCAGTAACCCGGGACAGGAAATCGGTGGCTACACCTTC.

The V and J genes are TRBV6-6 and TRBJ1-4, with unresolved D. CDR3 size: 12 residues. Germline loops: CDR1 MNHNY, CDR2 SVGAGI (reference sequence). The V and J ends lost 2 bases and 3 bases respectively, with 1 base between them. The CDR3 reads CASSYANEKLFF. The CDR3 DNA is TGTGCCAGCAGTTACGCTAATGAAAAACTGTTTTTT.

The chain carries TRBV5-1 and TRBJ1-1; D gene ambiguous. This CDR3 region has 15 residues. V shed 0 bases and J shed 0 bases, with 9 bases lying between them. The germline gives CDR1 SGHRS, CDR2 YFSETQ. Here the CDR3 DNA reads TGCGCCAGCAGCTTGGACCAGCCCATGAACACTGAAGCTTTCTTT. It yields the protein CASSLDQPMNTEAFF.

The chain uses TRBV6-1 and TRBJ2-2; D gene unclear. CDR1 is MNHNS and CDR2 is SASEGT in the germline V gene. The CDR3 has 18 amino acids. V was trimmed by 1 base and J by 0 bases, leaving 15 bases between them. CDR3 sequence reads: CASSEVRELSANTGELFF. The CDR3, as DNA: TGTGCCAGCAGTGAAGTGAGAGAATTAAGCGCGAACACCGGGGAGCTGTTTTTT.

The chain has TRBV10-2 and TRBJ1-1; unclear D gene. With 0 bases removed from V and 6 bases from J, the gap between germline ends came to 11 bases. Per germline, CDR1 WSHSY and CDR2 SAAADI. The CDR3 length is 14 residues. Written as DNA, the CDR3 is TGCGCCAGCAGTGAGTCAGGGTGGAGGCCTGAAGCTTTCTTT. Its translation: CASSESGWRPEAFF.

The CDR3 protein is CATNEGSGPYNEQFF. Written as DNA, the CDR3 is TGTGCCACCAATGAGGGTAGCGGGCCGTACAATGAGCAGTTCTTC. V gene TRBV15 combines with J gene TRBJ2-1, with TRBD2 matching over 7 bases. With V trimmed by 7 bases and J by 4 bases, 10 bases remained unmatched. This CDR3 is built from 15 residues. The germline V gene has CDR1 LNHNV and CDR2 YYDKDF (reference sequence).

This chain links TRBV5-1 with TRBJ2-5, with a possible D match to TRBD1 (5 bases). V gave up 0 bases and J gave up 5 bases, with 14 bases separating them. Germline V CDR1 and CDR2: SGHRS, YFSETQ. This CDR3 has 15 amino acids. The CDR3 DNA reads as TGCGCCAGCAGCTTGGACTACCGTTACAGGGAGACCCAGTACTTC. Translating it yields CASSLDYRYRETQYF.

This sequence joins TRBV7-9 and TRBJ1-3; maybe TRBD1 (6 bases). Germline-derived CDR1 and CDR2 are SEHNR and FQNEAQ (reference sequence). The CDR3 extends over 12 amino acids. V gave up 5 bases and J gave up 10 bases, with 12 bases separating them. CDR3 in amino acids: CASSLTGPTIYF. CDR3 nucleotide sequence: TGTGCCAGCAGCCTAACAGGGCCGACCATATATTTT.

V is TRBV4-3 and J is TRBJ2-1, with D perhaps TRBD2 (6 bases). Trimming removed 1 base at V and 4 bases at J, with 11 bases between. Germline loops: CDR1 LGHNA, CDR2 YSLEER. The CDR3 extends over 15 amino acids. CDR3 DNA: TGCGCCAGCAGCCAAGTAGGGGCGGGGTACAATGAGCAGTTCTTC. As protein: CASSQVGAGYNEQFF.

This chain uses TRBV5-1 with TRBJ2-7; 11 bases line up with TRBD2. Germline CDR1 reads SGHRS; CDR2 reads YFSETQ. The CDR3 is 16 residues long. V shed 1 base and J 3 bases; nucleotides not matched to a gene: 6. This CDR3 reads CASSLSGTSGLYEQYF. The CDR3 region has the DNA TGCGCCAGCAGCTTGTCCGGGACTAGCGGCCTCTACGAGCAGTACTTC. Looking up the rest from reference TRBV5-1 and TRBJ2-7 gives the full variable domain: KAGVTQTPRYLIKTRGQQVTLSCSPISGHRSVSWYQQTPGQGLQFLFEYFSETQRNKGNFPGRFSGRQFSNSRSEMNVSTLELGDSALYLCASSLSGTSGLYEQYFGPGTRLTVT.

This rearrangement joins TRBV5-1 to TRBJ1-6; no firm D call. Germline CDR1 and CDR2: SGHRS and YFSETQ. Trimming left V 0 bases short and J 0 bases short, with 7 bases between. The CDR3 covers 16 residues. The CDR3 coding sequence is TGCGCCAGCAGCTTGGCCCTCGTCTCCTATAATTCACCCCTCCACTTT. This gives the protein CASSLALVSYNSPLHF.

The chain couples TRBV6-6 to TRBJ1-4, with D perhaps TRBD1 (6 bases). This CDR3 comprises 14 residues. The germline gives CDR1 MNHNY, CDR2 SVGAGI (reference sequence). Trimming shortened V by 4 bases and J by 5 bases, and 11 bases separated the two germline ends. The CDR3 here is CASSSTGRNEKLFF. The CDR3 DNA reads TGTGCCAGCAGTTCGACAGGCCGAAATGAAAAACTGTTTTTT.

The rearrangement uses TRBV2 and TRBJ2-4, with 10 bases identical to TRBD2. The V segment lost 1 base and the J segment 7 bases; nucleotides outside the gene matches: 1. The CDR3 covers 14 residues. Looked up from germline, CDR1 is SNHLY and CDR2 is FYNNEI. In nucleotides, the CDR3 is TGTGCCAGCAGTGAAGAAGCGGGAGGGAACATTCAGTACTTC. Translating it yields CASSEEAGGNIQYF.

CDR3: CASSLEGGTEAFF. The CDR3 DNA is TGTGCCAGCAGTTTAGAAGGGGGGACTGAAGCTTTCTTT. This chain joins TRBV28 and TRBJ1-1; TRBD1 is a possible D gene (6 bases). Trimming removed 2 bases from V and 5 bases from J, with 9 bases in between. CDR3 length: 13 amino acids. Germline V gene sequence: CDR1 MDHEN, CDR2 SYDVKM.

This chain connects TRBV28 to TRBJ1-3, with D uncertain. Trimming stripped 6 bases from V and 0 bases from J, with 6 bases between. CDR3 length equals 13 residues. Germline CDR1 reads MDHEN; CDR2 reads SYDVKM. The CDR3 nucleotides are TGTGCCAGCAGGATTCTCTCTGGAAACACCATATATTTT. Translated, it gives CASRILSGNTIYF.

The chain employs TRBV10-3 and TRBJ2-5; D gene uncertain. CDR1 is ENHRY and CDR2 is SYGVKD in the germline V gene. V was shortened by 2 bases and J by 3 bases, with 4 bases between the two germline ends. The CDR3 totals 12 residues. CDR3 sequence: CAISEGKETQYF. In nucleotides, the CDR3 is TGTGCCATCAGTGAGGGCAAAGAGACCCAGTACTTC.

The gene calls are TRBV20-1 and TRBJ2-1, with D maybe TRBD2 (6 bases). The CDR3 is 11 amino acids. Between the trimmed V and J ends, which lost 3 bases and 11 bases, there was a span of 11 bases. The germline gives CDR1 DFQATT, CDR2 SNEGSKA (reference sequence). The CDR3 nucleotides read TGCAGTGCTAGCCCGACTAGAAAGCAGTTCTTC. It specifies CSASPTRKQFF.

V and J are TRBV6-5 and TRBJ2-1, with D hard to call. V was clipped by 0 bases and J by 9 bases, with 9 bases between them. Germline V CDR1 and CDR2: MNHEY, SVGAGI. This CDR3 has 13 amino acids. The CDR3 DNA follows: TGTGCCAGCAGTTACTCGTCGGTAGGTGAGCAGTTCTTC. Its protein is CASSYSSVGEQFF.

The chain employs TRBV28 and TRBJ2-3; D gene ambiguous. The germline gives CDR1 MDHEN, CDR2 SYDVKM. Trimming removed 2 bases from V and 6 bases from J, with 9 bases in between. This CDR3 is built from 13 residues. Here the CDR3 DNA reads TGTGCCAGCAGTTTAAACGTGGGGGATACGCAGTATTTT. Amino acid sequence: CASSLNVGDTQYF.

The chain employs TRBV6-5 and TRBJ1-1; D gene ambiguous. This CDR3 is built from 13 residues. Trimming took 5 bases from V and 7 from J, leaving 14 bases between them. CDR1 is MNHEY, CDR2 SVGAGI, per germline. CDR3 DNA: TGTGCCAGCAGTAACCCGGGTCTTCTTGAAGCTTTCTTT. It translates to CASSNPGLLEAFF.